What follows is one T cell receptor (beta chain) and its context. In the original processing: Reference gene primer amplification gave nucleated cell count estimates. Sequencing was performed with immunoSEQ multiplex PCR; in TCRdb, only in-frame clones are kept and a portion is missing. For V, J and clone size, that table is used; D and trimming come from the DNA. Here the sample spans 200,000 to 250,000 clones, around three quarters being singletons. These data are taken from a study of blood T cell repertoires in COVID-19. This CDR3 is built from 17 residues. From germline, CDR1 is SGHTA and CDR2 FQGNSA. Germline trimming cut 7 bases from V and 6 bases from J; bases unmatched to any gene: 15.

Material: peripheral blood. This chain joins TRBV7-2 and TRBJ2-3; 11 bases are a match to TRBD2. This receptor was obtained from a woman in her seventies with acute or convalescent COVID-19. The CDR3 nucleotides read TGTGCCAGCACGCGGCTGGTAGCGGGGGGGCGGGTGGATACGCAGTATTTT. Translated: CASTRLVAGGRVDTQYF.